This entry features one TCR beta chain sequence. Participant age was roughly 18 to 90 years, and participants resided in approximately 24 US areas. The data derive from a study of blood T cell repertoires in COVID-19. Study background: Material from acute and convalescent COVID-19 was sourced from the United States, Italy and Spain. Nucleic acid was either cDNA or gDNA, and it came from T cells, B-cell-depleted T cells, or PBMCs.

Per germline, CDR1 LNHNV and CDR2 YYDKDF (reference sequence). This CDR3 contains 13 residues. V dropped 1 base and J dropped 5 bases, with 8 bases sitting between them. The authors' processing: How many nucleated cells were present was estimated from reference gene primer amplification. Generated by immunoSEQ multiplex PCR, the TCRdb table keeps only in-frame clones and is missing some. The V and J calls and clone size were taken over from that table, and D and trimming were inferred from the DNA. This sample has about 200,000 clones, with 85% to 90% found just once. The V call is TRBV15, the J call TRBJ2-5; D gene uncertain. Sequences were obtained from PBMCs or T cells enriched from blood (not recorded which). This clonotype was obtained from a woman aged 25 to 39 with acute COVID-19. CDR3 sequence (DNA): TGTGCCACCAGCAGAGGAGTGAAGGAGACCCAGTACTTC. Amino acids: CATSRGVKETQYF. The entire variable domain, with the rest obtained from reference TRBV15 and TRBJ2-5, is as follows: DAMVIQNPRYQVTQFGKPVTLSCSQTLNHNVMYWYQQKSSQAPKLLFHYYDKDFNNEADTPDNFQSRRPNTSFCFLDIRSPGLGDTAMYLCATSRGVKETQYFGPGTRLLVL.